The TCR beta chain described here comes from a study of CD8 T cells in ankylosing spondylitis. Quantitative barcoded 5'-RACE was used to prepare TCR beta libraries. TCRdb recomputed calls from the 5' RACE reads with MiXCR, one row per CDR3 protein. In the table there are some 450,000 distinct CDR3 sequences, 15% to 20% of which are singletons. This clonotype has a handful of counts. Its antigen is not identified. Notes on the study in general: Ankylosing spondylitis blood appeared to be characterized by a TCR beta motif of under 10 highly homologous variants.

Germline lookup yields CDR1 DFQATT and CDR2 SNEGSKA (reference sequence). Trimming took 3 bases from V and 3 from J, leaving 18 bases between them. The CDR3 runs 16 residues. The genes are TRBV20-1 and TRBJ1-5; the D is unclear. The TCR was taken from a male donor with ankylosing spondylitis. The source material was blood, either unsorted or a sorted T cell fraction (not recorded which). As DNA, the CDR3 is TGCAGTGCTAGTGGACCTCGTGGCAGTTACAATCAGCCCCAGCATTTT. Encoded protein: CSASGPRGSYNQPQHF.